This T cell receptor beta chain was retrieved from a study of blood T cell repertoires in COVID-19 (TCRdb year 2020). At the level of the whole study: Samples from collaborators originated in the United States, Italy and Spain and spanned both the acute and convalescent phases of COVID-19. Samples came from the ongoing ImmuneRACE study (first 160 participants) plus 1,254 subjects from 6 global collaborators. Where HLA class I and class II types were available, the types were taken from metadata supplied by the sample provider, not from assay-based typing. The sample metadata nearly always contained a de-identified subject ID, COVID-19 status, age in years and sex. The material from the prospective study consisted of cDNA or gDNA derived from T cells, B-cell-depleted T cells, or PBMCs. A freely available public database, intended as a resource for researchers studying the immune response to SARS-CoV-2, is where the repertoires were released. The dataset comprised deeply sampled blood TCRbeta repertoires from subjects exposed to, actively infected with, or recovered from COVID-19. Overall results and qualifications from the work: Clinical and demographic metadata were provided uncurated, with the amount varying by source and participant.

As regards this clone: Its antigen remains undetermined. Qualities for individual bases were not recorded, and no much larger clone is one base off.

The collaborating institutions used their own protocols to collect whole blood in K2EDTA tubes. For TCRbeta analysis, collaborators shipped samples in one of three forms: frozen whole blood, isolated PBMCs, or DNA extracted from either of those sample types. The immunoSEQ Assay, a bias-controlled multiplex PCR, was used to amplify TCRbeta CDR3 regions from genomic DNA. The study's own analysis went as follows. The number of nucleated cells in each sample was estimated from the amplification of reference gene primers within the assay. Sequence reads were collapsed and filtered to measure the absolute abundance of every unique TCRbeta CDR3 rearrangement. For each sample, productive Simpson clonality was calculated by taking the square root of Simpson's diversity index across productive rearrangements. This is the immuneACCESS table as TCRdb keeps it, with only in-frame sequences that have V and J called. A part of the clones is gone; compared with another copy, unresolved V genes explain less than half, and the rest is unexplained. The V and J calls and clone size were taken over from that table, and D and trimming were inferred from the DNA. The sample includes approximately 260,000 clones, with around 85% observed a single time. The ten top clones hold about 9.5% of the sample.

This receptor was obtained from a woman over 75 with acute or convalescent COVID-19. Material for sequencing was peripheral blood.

The CDR3 protein is CASSLAGVRGSGETQYF. Read as DNA, the sequence is TGCGCCAGCAGCTTGGCCGGGGTGCGAGGGTCCGGAGAGACCCAGTACTTC. The chain uses TRBV5-1 and TRBJ2-5; TRBD2 is a possible D gene, resting on 5 matching bases. The V and J ends are trimmed by 0 bases and 4 bases, leaving 19 bases between them. The germline V gene sets CDR1 to SGHRS and CDR2 to YFSETQ. From cysteine to phenylalanine, the CDR3 is 17 amino acids long. The retained sequence is limited to the CDR3, 51 bases, with the frame set at the first base.